These T cell receptor beta chains were read from a single sample in a study of cytomegalovirus exposure and HLA in healthy donors. Sequencing used immunoSEQ multiplex PCR; TCRdb keeps in-frame clones, though not all of them. The table shows about 180,000 clones, with 84% occurring only once. The sample was PBMCs. The receptors were sampled from a girl aged 2-9 years in good health and CMV-seropositive. The CDR3 runs from the conserved cysteine through the conserved F or W. The order of the fields is CDR3 DNA, CDR3 protein, D gene, V gene, J gene, clone size. The D gene is left open where the match is weak. Not all rows give a size; the values are once, few, many and, for expanded clones, a class.

CDR3nt: TGTGCCAGCAGCGGGACAGGGGTCAATCAGCCCCAGCATTTT
CDR3aa: CASSGTGVNQPQHF
d_gene: TRBD1
v_gene: TRBV2
j_gene: TRBJ1-5
abundance: .

CDR3nt: TGCGCCAGTTTGCGCGAACCGAACACTGAAGCTTTCTTT
CDR3aa: CASLREPNTEAFF
d_gene: .
v_gene: TRBV4-1
j_gene: TRBJ1-1
abundance: few

CDR3nt: TGTGCCAGCAGCTTAGGATATAACACCCCCTACGAGCAGTACTTC
CDR3aa: CASSLGYNTPYEQYF
d_gene: .
v_gene: TRBV7-6
j_gene: TRBJ2-7
abundance: .

CDR3nt: TGCGCCAGCAGCTTGGCCCAGGGGGCGGGGGAGCTGTTTTTT
CDR3aa: CASSLAQGAGELFF
d_gene: TRBD1
v_gene: TRBV5-1
j_gene: TRBJ2-2
abundance: .

CDR3nt: TGTGCCAGCATCACTAGCGGGGGGGGTCCACCATCCTACGAGCAGTACTTC
CDR3aa: CASITSGGGPPSYEQYF
d_gene: TRBD2
v_gene: TRBV11-3
j_gene: TRBJ2-7
abundance: .

CDR3nt: TGTGCCACCGCCCACGACTCAAGCTCCTACAATGAGCAGTTCTTC
CDR3aa: CATAHDSSSYNEQFF
d_gene: .
v_gene: TRBV2
j_gene: TRBJ2-1
abundance: .

CDR3nt: TGTGCCAGCAGCCCGGGGGGGGACGGCACAGATACGCAGTATTTT
CDR3aa: CASSPGGDGTDTQYF
d_gene: TRBD2
v_gene: TRBV5-4
j_gene: TRBJ2-3
abundance: once

CDR3nt: TGTGCCAGCAGCCAGATTGGCGGGAGAGGTCCCTACGAGCAGTACTTC
CDR3aa: CASSQIGGRGPYEQYF
d_gene: TRBD2
v_gene: TRBV11-2
j_gene: TRBJ2-7
abundance: .

CDR3nt: TGTGCCAGCAGTTCAGGGGTCCCCGGGGAGCTGTTTTTT
CDR3aa: CASSSGVPGELFF
d_gene: .
v_gene: TRBV6-5
j_gene: TRBJ2-2
abundance: .

CDR3nt: TGCAGCGTTGTTAGGGACAGGGTTTCGGATGGCTACACCTTC
CDR3aa: CSVVRDRVSDGYTF
d_gene: TRBD1
v_gene: TRBV29-1
j_gene: TRBJ1-2
abundance: .

CDR3nt: TGTGCCAGCAGCTTGGTAGGTCAGGCAACAGATACGCAGTATTTT
CDR3aa: CASSLVGQATDTQYF
d_gene: .
v_gene: TRBV5-6
j_gene: TRBJ2-3
abundance: once

CDR3nt: TGTGCCAGCAGTAAATTCGACAGCTACGAGCAGTACTTC
CDR3aa: CASSKFDSYEQYF
d_gene: .
v_gene: TRBV28
j_gene: TRBJ2-7
abundance: once

CDR3nt: TGTGCCAGCAGAAGGGGATCCTCATATGTATATGGCTACACCTTC
CDR3aa: CASRRGSSYVYGYTF
d_gene: .
v_gene: TRBV6-5
j_gene: TRBJ1-2
abundance: .

CDR3nt: TGTGCCAGCAGCCAAGAGCTAGGCACTGAAGCTTTCTTT
CDR3aa: CASSQELGTEAFF
d_gene: .
v_gene: TRBV7-9
j_gene: TRBJ1-1
abundance: .

CDR3nt: TGCGCCAGCAGCCGAGACGACAGGGGTCAGCCCCAGCATTTT
CDR3aa: CASSRDDRGQPQHF
d_gene: TRBD1
v_gene: TRBV4-1
j_gene: TRBJ1-5
abundance: once

CDR3nt: TGTGCCAGCTCACCTTCGCCTTCCGACTCAACGCAGTATTTT
CDR3aa: CASSPSPSDSTQYF
d_gene: .
v_gene: TRBV18
j_gene: TRBJ2-3
abundance: once

CDR3nt: TGTGCCAGCAGACTAAGCGGGAGCTCCTACGAGCAGTACTTC
CDR3aa: CASRLSGSSYEQYF
d_gene: TRBD2
v_gene: TRBV6-6
j_gene: TRBJ2-7
abundance: once

CDR3nt: TGTGCCAGCAGCGGACCTACTAGGTCTTTCTTC
CDR3aa: CASSGPTRSFF
d_gene: .
v_gene: TRBV7-9
j_gene: TRBJ2-1
abundance: .

CDR3nt: TGTGCCAGCAGCGTAGGGAGCGGGAGGTACAATGAGCAGTTCTTC
CDR3aa: CASSVGSGRYNEQFF
d_gene: TRBD2
v_gene: TRBV9
j_gene: TRBJ2-1
abundance: .

CDR3nt: TGTGCCAGCAGCACACAGGTTTCGTCATCCTACGAGCAGTACTTC
CDR3aa: CASSTQVSSSYEQYF
d_gene: .
v_gene: TRBV21-1
j_gene: TRBJ2-7
abundance: once